This T cell receptor beta chain was captured in a study of blood T cell repertoires in COVID-19. Germline CDR1 and CDR2: MNHEY and SMNVEV (reference sequence). V was pared by 8 bases and J by 1 base, with 6 bases between. CDR3 size: 13 residues. The authors' processing: Estimation of nucleated cell counts was performed using reference gene primer amplification. Data came from immunoSEQ multiplex PCR; TCRdb stores just in-frame clones and leaves some out. V and J calls and clone size are those listed in that table; D and trimming were worked out from the DNA. The data contain 100,000 to 150,000 clones, around 81% of them singletons.

The sequencing sample was made of peripheral blood. This rearrangement joins TRBV27 to TRBJ2-6; D may be TRBD2 (6 bases). This TCR derives from a woman aged 50 to 65 with acute or convalescent COVID-19. CDR3 DNA sequence: TGTGCCAGCGGAGGGTCTGGGGCCAACGTCCTGACTTTC. Protein sequence: CASGGSGANVLTF. Full variable domain (missing parts from reference TRBV27 and TRBJ2-6): EAQVTQNPRYLITVTGKKLTVTCSQNMNHEYMSWYRQDPGLGLRQIYYSMNVEVTDKGDVPEGYKVSRKEKRNFPLILESPSPNQTSLYFCASGGSGANVLTFGAGSRLTVL.